The 22 T cell receptor beta chains listed next were all sequenced from one sample in a study of blood T cell repertoires in COVID-19. Repertoires were generated with immunoSEQ multiplex PCR, while TCRdb's copy carries only in-frame clones and drops some. The sample lists more than 140,000 clones; about 90% were seen once. The specimen sequenced was peripheral blood. These receptors all come from a woman aged 60-75 years with acute or convalescent COVID-19.

This clone showed up just once. The chain carries TRBV6-5 and TRBJ1-3; TRBD1 is a possible D gene (5 bases). Germline V gene sequence: CDR1 MNHEY, CDR2 SVGAGI. Trimming cost V 0 bases and J 1 base, with 7 bases left between them. The CDR3 sequence is 15 residues long. CDR3 DNA: TGTGCCAGCAGTTACTCTGGGGGGTCTGGAAACACCATATATTTT. This encodes CASSYSGGSGNTIYF.

The chain is built from TRBV28 and TRBJ2-2, with D unclear. Deletions cut 2 bases from V and 2 bases from J, with 6 bases between. Germline CDR1 and CDR2: MDHEN and SYDVKM. The CDR3 has 14 residues. CDR3: CASSLNSNTGELFF. The DNA for the CDR3 is TGTGCCAGCAGTTTAAACTCAAACACCGGGGAGCTGTTTTTT.

This clone was detected once. The chain carries TRBV3-1 (or the pseudogene TRBV3-2) and TRBJ2-5; D gene uncertain. This CDR3 comprises 15 residues. The germline V gene encodes CDR1 LGHDT and CDR2 YNNKEL (reference sequence). V shed 1 base and J shed 6 bases, with 15 bases lying between them. CDR3 bases: TGTGCCAGCAGCCAAGGAGCCCTAGTTCAAAAGACCCAGTACTTC. Encoded protein: CASSQGALVQKTQYF.

This chain uses TRBV10-3 with TRBJ2-7; 10 bases line up with TRBD2. CDR1 is ENHRY, CDR2 SYGVKD, per germline. The ends lost 3 bases at V and 10 bases at J; junction bases unmatched: 9. The CDR3 extends over 14 amino acids. In DNA form, the CDR3 reads TGTGCCATCAGTGAAGAAGCGGGGGGGCTCCCCCAGTACTTC. This codes for CAISEEAGGLPQYF.

The rearrangement links TRBV6-5 to TRBJ2-3; D may be TRBD2 (6 bases). CDR1 and CDR2 (germline): MNHEY, SVGAGI. CDR3 length equals 14 residues. Deletions cut 6 bases from V and 4 bases from J, with 14 bases between. CDR3 nucleotides: TGTGCCAGCAGCTCAGACCCGGGGGCAGATACGCAGTATTTT. Protein: CASSSDPGADTQYF.

The CDR3 nucleotides are TGTGCCAGCAGAGGGGGGGTTTACTATGGCTACACCTTC. Translating it yields CASRGGVYYGYTF. The chain is built from TRBV7-2 and TRBJ1-2; D perhaps matches TRBD1 (6 bases). The V gene lost 6 bases and the J gene lost 3 bases, with 11 bases spanning the gap. The CDR3 totals 13 residues. Germline CDR1 SGHTA, CDR2 FQGNSA.

The chain joins TRBV18 to TRBJ2-3, with TRBD1 identical over 9 bases. CDR1 and CDR2 (germline): KGHSH, LQKENI. The junction had 6 bases not matched to a gene; V was cut back by 6 bases and J by 5 bases. CDR3 length: 14 amino acids. CDR3 sequence (DNA): TGTGCCAGCTCCTGGGACAGGGAAGGAGATACGCAGTATTTT. Translation gives CASSWDREGDTQYF.

The genes are TRBV5-4 and TRBJ1-6; TRBD1 might be the D (5 bases). Trimming pared 0 bases from V and 0 bases from J, leaving 10 bases between. This CDR3 region has 17 residues. The germline V gene encodes CDR1 SGHNT and CDR2 YYREEE (reference sequence). CDR3 loop: CASSLGGGSSYNSPLHF. CDR3 coding DNA: TGTGCCAGCAGCTTGGGGGGCGGTAGCTCCTATAATTCACCCCTCCACTTT.

The chain links TRBV2 to TRBJ1-2, with 7 bases matching TRBD1. This CDR3 comprises 13 residues. Germline-derived CDR1 and CDR2 are SNHLY and FYNNEI. J was trimmed by 8 bases and V by 4 bases; bases with no gene match: 7. The CDR3: CASSVEGGGGYTF. The CDR3 DNA follows: TGTGCCAGCAGTGTTGAAGGGGGCGGGGGCTACACCTTC.

The chain carries TRBV4-1 and TRBJ1-2; a possible D gene is TRBD1 (6 bases). The germline CDR1 and CDR2 sequences are MGHRA and YSYEKL. V was cut by 1 base and J by 2 bases, with 11 bases left in between. The CDR3 contains 15 residues. CDR3 coding DNA: TGCGCCAGCAGCCAAGCGGACAGAGCGAACTATGGCTACACCTTC. Its translation is CASSQADRANYGYTF.

The chain employs TRBV15 and TRBJ2-7, with 7 bases fitting TRBD1. The V segment lost 6 bases and the J segment 0 bases; nucleotides outside the gene matches: 5. This CDR3 comprises 14 residues. Germline CDR1 reads LNHNV; CDR2 reads YYDKDF (reference sequence). The CDR3 DNA reads TGTGCCACCAGTAGGGACAGAAGCTCCTACGAGCAGTACTTC. It translates to CATSRDRSSYEQYF.

V gene TRBV10-3 combines with J gene TRBJ2-3; TRBD1 matches at 10 bases. Losses at the gene ends were 6 bases for V and 0 bases for J; bases not matched to a gene: 3. The CDR3 contains 15 residues. The germline V gene encodes CDR1 ENHRY and CDR2 SYGVKD. CDR3 in amino acids: CAISPGQGSTDTQYF. The CDR3, as DNA: TGTGCCATCAGCCCGGGACAGGGGAGCACAGATACGCAGTATTTT.

The genes are TRBV6-1 and TRBJ1-2; 8 bases align to TRBD1. Germline CDR1 MNHNS, CDR2 SASEGT. The trim removed 3 bases at V and 5 bases at J, leaving 5 bases unmatched. This CDR3 spans 14 amino acids. CDR3 sequence: CASSEDRVPYGYTF. The CDR3 DNA follows: TGTGCCAGCAGTGAGGACAGGGTTCCTTATGGCTACACCTTC.

This clone was recorded only once. J is TRBJ2-1 and V is TRBV30; 12 bases line up with TRBD2. V dropped 5 bases and J dropped 8; count of bases not matched to a gene: 1. This CDR3 contains 12 residues. Germline V gives CDR1 GTSNPN, CDR2 SVGIG (reference sequence). The CDR3 sequence: CAWLAGGYEQFF. The CDR3 bases are TGTGCCTGGCTAGCGGGGGGGTATGAGCAGTTCTTC.

With respect to this clone: The identical CDR3 is also encoded by other nucleotide sequences in the sample. This CDR3 is CASSPQGASNQPQHF. The CDR3 DNA reads as TGTGCCAGTAGTCCTCAGGGCGCTAGCAATCAGCCCCAGCATTTT. The chain joins TRBV19 to TRBJ1-5, with D possibly TRBD1 on 5 matching bases. Germline V gene sequence: CDR1 LNHDA, CDR2 SQIVND (reference sequence). V shed 5 bases and J shed 0 bases, with 11 bases lying between them. The CDR3 is 15 amino acids.

This rearrangement joins TRBV6-2 or TRBV6-3 to TRBJ1-1, with D perhaps TRBD1 (5 bases). CDR3 length equals 16 residues. Per the germline V gene, CDR1 is MNHEY and CDR2 is SVGEGT. V was shortened by 6 bases and J by 1 base, with 18 bases between the two germline ends. CDR3 sequence reads: CASSRQPQARNTEAFF. Here the CDR3 DNA reads TGTGCCAGCAGCCGACAACCACAGGCCAGGAACACTGAAGCTTTCTTT.

This sequence joins TRBV5-1 and TRBJ2-1, with a possible D match to TRBD1 (6 bases). The germline V gene has CDR1 SGHRS and CDR2 YFSETQ. There are 15 residues in the CDR3. Trimming removed 0 bases from V and 1 base from J, with 8 bases in between. This chain's CDR3 is CASSLATGSYNEQFF. In DNA, the CDR3 is TGCGCCAGCAGCTTGGCCACAGGGTCCTACAATGAGCAGTTCTTC. The full variable domain, in which reference TRBV5-1 and TRBJ2-1 provide the parts outside the CDR3, is KAGVTQTPRYLIKTRGQQVTLSCSPISGHRSVSWYQQTPGQGLQFLFEYFSETQRNKGNFPGRFSGRQFSNSRSEMNVSTLELGDSALYLCASSLATGSYNEQFFGPGTRLTVL.

This chain joins TRBV5-6 and TRBJ1-6; no definite D call. The CDR3 consists of 16 residues. Germline-derived CDR1 and CDR2 are SGHDT and YYEEEE. The V end was cut by 1 base, the J end by 0 bases, with 8 bases between. The CDR3 reads CASSLYGYSYNSPLHF. The CDR3, as DNA: TGTGCCAGCAGCTTGTACGGGTACTCCTATAATTCACCCCTCCACTTT. Full variable domain (rest looked up from reference TRBV5-6 and TRBJ1-6): DAGVTQSPTHLIKTRGQQVTLRCSPKSGHDTVSWYQQALGQGPQFIFQYYEEEERQRGNFPDRFSGHQFPNYSSELNVNALLLGDSALYLCASSLYGYSYNSPLHFGNGTRLTVT.

This chain joins TRBV29-1 and TRBJ2-5, with TRBD2 as a possible D gene (6 bases). This CDR3 is built from 14 residues. The V end lost 4 bases, the J end lost 5 bases, and 17 bases lay between the germline ends. Per the germline V gene, CDR1 is SQVTM and CDR2 is ANQGSEA. CDR3 sequence (DNA): TGCAGCGTTGTGGAGGGGACCTCGTTTGAGACCCAGTACTTC. Translation: CSVVEGTSFETQYF.

This clone was counted a few times. The rearrangement uses TRBV7-9 and TRBJ1-1, with TRBD1 matching over 7 bases. Germline-derived CDR1 and CDR2 are SEHNR and FQNEAQ (reference sequence). The V and J ends lost 4 bases and 6 bases, in that order; junction bases with no gene match: 2. The CDR3 is 12 amino acids. The CDR3 DNA follows: TGTGCCAGCAGCTCGGGACAGTCTGAAGCTTTCTTT. It specifies CASSSGQSEAFF.

This clone was found a few times. V usage is TRBV9 and J usage is TRBJ2-2; TRBD1 might be the D (6 bases). The germline gives CDR1 SGDLS, CDR2 YYNGEE. V lost 2 bases to trimming and J lost 6 bases, with 14 bases between them. The CDR3 has 15 residues. CDR3 nucleotide sequence: TGTGCCAGCAGCGTCGACCAGGGGTCGGCCGGGGAGCTGTTTTTT. As protein: CASSVDQGSAGELFF.

This clone showed up just once. This chain joins TRBV19 and TRBJ1-5; TRBD1 matches at 8 bases. Germline-derived CDR1 and CDR2 are LNHDA and SQIVND (reference sequence). The CDR3 spans 15 residues. V lost 7 bases and J lost 3; bases outside the gene matches: 8. CDR3 nucleotide sequence: TGTGCCAGTATGGTCGGACAGGGAGTCAATCAGCCCCAGCATTTT. Amino acid sequence: CASMVGQGVNQPQHF.